The T cell receptor beta chain under discussion was sequenced for a study of CD8+ T cells in alopecia areata. Study-wide findings and caveats: Having just one nonresponder leaves the connection between baseline CD8+ expansion and response unresolved.

Extracted RNA was reverse transcribed into cDNA, the sequencing template. Assay used: immunoSEQ multiplex PCR; TCRdb lists only in-frame clones, some missing. The table has fewer than 200,000 clones, around 60% seen once. This CDR3 contains 11 residues. The germline CDR1 and CDR2 sequences are DFQATT and SNEGSKA (reference sequence). The V end lost 5 bases, the J end lost 2 bases, and 7 bases lay between the germline ends. As regards this clone: Antigen specificity is unknown. This sample includes further DNA sequences coding for the same CDR3.

Treatment noted: oral pan-JAK inhibitor, 5-10 mg twice daily. Separation by sorting yielded CD4+ and CD8+ T cells from PBMCs. This TCR derives from a human donor with alopecia areata. The rearrangement joins TRBV20-1 to TRBJ2-7; D is ambiguous. Sequences were derived from CD4+ T cells sorted from blood, sampled at week 24, from a patient treated with tofacitinib. The CDR3 region is CSAGQTYEQYF. Here the CDR3 DNA reads TGCAGTGCTGGCCAGACCTACGAGCAGTACTTC.